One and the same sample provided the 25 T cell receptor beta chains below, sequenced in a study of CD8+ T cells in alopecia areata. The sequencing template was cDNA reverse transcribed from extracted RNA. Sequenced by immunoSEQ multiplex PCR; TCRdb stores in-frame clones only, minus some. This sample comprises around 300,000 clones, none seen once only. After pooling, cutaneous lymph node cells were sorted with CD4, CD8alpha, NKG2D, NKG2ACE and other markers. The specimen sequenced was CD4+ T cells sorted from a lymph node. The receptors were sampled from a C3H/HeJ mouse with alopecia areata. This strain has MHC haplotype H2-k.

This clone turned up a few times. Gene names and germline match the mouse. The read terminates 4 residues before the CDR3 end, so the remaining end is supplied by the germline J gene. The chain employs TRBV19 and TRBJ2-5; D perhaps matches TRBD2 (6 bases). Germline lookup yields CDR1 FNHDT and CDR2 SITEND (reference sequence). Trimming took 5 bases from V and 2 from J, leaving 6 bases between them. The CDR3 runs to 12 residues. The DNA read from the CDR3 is TGTGCCAGCAGACTGGGCCAAGAC. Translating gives CASRLGQD. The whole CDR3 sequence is CASRLGQDTQYF.

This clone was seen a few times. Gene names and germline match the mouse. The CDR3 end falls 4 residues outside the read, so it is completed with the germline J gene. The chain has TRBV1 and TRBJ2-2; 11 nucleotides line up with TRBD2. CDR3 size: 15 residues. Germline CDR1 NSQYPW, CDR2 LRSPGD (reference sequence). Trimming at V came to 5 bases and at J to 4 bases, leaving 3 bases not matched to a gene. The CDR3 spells CTCSPGTGGTGQLYF. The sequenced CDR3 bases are TGCACCTGCAGTCCCGGGACTGGGGGCACCGGG. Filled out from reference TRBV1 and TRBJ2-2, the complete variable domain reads VTLLEQNPRWRLVPRGQAVNLRCILKNSQYPWMSWYQQDLQKQLQWLFTLRSPGDKEVKSLPGADYLATRVTDTELRLQVANMSQGRTLYCTCSPGTGGTGQLYFGEGSKLTVL.

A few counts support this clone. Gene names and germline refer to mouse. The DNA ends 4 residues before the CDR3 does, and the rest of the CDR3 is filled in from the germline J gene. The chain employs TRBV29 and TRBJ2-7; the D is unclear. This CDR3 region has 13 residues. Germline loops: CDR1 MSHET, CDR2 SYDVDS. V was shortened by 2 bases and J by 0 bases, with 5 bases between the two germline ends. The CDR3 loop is CASSLRVSYEQYF. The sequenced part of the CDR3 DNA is TGTGCTAGCAGTTTAAGGGTCTCCTAT. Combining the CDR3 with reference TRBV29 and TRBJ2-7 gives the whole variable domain DMKVTQMPRYLIKRMGENVLLECGQDMSHETMYWYRQDPGLGLQLIYISYDVDSNSEGDIPKGYRVSRKKREHFSLILDSAKTNQTSVYFCASSLRVSYEQYFGPGTRLTVL.

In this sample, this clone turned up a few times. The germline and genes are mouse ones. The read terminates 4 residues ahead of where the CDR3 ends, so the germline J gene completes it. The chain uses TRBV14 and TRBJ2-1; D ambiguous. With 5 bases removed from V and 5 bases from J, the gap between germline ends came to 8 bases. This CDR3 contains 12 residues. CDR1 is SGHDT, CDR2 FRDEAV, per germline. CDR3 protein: CASRPDNAEQFF. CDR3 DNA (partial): TGTGCCAGCAGGCCAGACAATGCT.

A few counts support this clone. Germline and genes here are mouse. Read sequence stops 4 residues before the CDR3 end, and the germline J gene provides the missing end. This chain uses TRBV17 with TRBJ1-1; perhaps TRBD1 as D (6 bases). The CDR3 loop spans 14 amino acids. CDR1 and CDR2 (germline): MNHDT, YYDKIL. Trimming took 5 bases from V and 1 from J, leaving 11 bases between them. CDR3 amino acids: CASSLTGKNTEVFF. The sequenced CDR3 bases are TGTGCTAGCAGTCTTACAGGGAAAAACACA.

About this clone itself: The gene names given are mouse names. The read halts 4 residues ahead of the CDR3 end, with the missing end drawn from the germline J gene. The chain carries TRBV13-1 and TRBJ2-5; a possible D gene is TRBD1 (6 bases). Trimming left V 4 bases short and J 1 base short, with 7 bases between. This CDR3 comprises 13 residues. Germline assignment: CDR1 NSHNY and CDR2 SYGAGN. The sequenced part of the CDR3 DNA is TGTGCCAGCAGTTCAGGGGACCAAGAC. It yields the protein CASSSGDQD. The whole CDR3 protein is CASSSGDQDTQYF.

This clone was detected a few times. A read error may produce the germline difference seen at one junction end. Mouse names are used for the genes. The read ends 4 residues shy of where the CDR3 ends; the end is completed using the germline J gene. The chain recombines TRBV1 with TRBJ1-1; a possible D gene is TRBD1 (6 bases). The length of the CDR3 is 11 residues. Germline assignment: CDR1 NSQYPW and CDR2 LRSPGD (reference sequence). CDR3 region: CTCRAGVEVFF. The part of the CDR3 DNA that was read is TGCACCTGCAGGGCAGGGGTA.

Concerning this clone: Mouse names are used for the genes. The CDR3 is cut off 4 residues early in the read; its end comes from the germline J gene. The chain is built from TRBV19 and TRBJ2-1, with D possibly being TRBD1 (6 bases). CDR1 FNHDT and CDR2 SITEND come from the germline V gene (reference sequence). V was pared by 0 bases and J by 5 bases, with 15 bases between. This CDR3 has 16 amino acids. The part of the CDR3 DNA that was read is TGTGCCAGCAGTATAGCCCGGACAGAGAGGGATGCT. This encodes CASSIARTERDA. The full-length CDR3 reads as CASSIARTERDAEQFF.

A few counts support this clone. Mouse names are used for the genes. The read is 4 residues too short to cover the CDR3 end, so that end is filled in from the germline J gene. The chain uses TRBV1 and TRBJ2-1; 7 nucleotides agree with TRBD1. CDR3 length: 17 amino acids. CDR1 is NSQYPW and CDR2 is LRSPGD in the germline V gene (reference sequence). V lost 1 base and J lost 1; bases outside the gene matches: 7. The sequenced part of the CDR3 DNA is TGCACCTGCAGTGCAGCCCCTCCGGGACAGAACTATGCT. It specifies CTCSAAPPGQNYA. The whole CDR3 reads CTCSAAPPGQNYAEQFF.

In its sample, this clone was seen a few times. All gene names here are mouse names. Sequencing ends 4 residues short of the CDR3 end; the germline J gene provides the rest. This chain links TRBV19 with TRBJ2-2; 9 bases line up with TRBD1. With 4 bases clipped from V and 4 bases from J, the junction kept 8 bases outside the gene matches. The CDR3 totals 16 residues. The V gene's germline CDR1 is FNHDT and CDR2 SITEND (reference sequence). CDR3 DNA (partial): TGTGCCAGCAGTCCTCAAACAGGGGGCGGCACCGGG. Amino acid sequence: CASSPQTGGGTG. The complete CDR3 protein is CASSPQTGGGTGQLYF.

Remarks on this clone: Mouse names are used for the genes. CDR3 amino acids: CASSDGAGTGNTLYF. CDR3 DNA, as far as it was read: TGTGCCAGCAGTGATGGGGCCGGGACAGGTAAC. This chain joins TRBV13-1 and TRBJ2-4; TRBD1 matches 8 bases. The read stops 4 residues short of the end of the CDR3; the missing end is completed from the germline J gene. Germline values: CDR1 NSHNY, CDR2 SYGAGN. This CDR3 comprises 15 residues.

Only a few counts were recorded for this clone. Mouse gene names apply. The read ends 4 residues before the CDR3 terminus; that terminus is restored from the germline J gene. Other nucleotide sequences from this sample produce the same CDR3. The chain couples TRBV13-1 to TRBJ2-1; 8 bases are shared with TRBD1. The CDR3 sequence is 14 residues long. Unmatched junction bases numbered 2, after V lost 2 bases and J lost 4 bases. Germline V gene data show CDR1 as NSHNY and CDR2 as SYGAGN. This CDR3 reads CASSDTGGYAEQFF. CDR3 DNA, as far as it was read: TGTGCCAGCAGTGACACAGGGGGTTATGCT.

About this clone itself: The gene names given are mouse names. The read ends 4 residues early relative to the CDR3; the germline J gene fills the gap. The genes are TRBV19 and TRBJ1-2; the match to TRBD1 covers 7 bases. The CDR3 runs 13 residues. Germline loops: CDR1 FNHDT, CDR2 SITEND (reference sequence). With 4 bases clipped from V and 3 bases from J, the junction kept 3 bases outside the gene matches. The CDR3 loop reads CASSPTGHSDYTF. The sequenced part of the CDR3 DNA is TGTGCCAGCAGTCCGACAGGGCACTCC.

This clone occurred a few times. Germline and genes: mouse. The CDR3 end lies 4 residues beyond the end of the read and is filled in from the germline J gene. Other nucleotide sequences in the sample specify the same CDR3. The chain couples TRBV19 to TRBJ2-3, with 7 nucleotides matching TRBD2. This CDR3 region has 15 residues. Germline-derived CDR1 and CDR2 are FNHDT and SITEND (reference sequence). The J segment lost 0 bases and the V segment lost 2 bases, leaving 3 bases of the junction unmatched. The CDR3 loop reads CASSIWGSSAETLYF. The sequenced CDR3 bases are TGTGCCAGCAGTATCTGGGGGTCTAGTGCAGAA.

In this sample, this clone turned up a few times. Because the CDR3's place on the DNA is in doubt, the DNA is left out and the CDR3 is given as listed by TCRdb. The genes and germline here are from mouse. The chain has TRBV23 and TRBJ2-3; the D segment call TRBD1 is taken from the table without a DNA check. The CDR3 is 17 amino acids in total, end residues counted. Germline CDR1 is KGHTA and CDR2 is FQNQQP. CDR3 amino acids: CAPAVNERDTSAETLYF.

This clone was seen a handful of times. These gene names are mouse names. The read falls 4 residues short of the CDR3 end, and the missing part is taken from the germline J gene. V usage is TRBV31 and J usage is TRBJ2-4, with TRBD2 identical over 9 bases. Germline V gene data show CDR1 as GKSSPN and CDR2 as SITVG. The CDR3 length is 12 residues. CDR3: CAWSGTGNTLYF. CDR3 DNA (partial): TGTGCCTGGAGTGGGACTGGGAAC.

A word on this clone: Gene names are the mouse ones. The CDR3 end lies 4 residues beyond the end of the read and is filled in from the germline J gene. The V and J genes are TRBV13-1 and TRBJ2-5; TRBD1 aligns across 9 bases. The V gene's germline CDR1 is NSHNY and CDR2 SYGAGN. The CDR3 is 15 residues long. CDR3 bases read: TGTGCCAGCAGTGCCCCGGGGACAGGGAAAGAC. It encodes CASSAPGTGKD. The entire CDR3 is CASSAPGTGKDTQYF.

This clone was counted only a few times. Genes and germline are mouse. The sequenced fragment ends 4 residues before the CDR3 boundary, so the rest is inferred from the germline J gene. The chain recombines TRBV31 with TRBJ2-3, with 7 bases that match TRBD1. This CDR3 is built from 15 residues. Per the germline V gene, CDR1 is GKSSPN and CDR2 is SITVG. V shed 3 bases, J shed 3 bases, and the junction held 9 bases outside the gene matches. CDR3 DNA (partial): TGTGCCTGGAGCCTGGACAGGAGGCGAGCAGAA. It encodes CAWSLDRRRAE. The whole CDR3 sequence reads CAWSLDRRRAETLYF.

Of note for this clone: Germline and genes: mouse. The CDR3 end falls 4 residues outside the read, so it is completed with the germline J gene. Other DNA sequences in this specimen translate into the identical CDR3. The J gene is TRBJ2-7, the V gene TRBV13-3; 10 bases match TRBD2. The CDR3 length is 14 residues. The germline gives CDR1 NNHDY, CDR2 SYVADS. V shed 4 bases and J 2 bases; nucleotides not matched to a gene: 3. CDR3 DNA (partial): TGTGCCAGCAGTCGACTGGGGGGTCCCTAT. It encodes CASSRLGGPY. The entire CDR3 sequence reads CASSRLGGPYEQYF.

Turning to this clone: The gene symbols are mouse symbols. The chain's CDR3 is CASSNDWGSSYEQYF. Incomplete CDR3 DNA: TGTGCCAGCAGTAACGACTGGGGGAGCTCCTAT. This sequence joins TRBV19 and TRBJ2-7; 9 bases match TRBD2. The observed sequence ends 4 residues before the CDR3 terminus, with the missing tail filled in from the germline J gene. With 3 bases clipped from V and 0 bases from J, the junction kept 4 bases outside the gene matches. CDR1 is FNHDT, CDR2 SITEND, per germline (reference sequence). CDR3 length: 15 amino acids.

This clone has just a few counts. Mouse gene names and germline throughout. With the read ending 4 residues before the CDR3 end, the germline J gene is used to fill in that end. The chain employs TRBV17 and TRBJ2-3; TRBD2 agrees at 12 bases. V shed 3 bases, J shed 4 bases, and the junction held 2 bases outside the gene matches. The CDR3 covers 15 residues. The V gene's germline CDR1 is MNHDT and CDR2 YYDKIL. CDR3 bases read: TGTGCTAGCAGTAGCGGGACTGGGGGGTCAGAA. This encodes CASSSGTGGSE. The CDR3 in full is CASSSGTGGSETLYF.

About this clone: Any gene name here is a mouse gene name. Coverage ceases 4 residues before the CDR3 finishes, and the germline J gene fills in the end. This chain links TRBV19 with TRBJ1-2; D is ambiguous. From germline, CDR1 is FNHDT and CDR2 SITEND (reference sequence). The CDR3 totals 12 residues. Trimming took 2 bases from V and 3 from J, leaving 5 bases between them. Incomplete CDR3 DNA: TGTGCCAGCAGTATTATGGACTCC. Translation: CASSIMDS. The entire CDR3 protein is CASSIMDSDYTF.

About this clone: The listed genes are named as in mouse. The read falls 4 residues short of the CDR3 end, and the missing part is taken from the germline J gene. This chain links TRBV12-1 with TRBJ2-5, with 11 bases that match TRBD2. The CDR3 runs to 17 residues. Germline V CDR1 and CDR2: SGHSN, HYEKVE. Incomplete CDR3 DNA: TGTGCCAGCTCTCTTCCGGGACTGGGGGAGAAGTTAGAC. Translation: CASSLPGLGEKLD. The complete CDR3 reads CASSLPGLGEKLDTQYF. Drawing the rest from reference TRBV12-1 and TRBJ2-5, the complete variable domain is DSGVVQSPRHIIKEKGGRSVLTCIPISGHSNVVWYQQTLGKELKFLIQHYEKVERDKGFLPSRFSVQQFDDYHSEMNMSALELEDSAMYFCASSLPGLGEKLDTQYFGPGTRLLVL.

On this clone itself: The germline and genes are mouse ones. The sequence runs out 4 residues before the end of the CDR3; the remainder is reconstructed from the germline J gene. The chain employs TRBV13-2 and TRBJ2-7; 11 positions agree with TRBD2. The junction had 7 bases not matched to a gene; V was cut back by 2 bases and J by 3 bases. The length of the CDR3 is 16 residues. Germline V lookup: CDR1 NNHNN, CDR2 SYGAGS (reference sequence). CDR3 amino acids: CASGELPGTGGYEQYF. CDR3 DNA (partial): TGTGCCAGCGGTGAGCTGCCCGGGACTGGGGGCTAT.

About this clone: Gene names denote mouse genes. The sequenced CDR3 bases are TGTGCCAGCAGCCAAGACCTGGGGGGGCCGGAC. As protein: CASSQDLGGPD. The entire CDR3 sequence reads CASSQDLGGPDTQYF. The chain combines TRBV2 with TRBJ2-5; 10 bases align to TRBD2. The CDR3 extends 4 residues past the end of the read, so its final part is completed from the germline J gene. The CDR3 sequence is 15 residues long. Germline V gene sequence: CDR1 LGHNA, CDR2 YSYQKL.